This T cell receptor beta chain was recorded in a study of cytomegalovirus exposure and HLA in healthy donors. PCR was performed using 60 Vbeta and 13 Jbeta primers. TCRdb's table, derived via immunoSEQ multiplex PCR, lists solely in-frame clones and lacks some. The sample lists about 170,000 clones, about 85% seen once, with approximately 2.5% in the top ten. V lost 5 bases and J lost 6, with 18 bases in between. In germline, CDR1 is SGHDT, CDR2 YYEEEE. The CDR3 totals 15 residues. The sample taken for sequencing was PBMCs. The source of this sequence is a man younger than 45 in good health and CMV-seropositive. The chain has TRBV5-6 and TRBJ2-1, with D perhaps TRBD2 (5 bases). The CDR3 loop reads CASRHRGFEGNEQFF. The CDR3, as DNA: TGTGCCAGCAGGCATAGAGGGTTCGAGGGCAATGAGCAGTTCTTC.